This T cell receptor beta chain was profiled in a study of neurological immune-mediated disorders. Study results and limitations: Across subjects, no CDR3 amino acid sequence appeared in expanded clones of more than one subject, a finding that suggested private repertoires in all groups.

Sequencing of 15-18 subjects in each run yielded over 170 million TCR-beta sequences. From the 5' RACE reads, TCRdb called clonotypes with MiXCR, one entry per CDR3 protein. The data contain 66,000 or so distinct CDR3 sequences, 4% to 6% of them seen just once; the ten biggest clones take up approximately 2.6%. In the case of this clonotype: Antigen: not known. A much larger clone sits a single nucleotide away, making a read error possible.

From germline, CDR1 is SEHNR and CDR2 FQNEAQ (reference sequence). The ends were cut back, 1 base at V and 6 bases at J, with 7 bases in the middle. This CDR3 has 12 amino acids. The chain joins TRBV7-9 to TRBJ2-7, with a possible D match to TRBD1 (6 bases). The receptor was derived from a woman in her twenties or thirties with multiple sclerosis. The sample taken for sequencing was PBMCs. The DNA of the CDR3 is TGTGCCAGCAGCTTAGACAGGGTCGAGCAGTACTTC. It encodes CASSLDRVEQYF. Full variable domain (rest looked up from reference TRBV7-9 and TRBJ2-7): DTGVSQNPRHKITKRGQNVTFRCDPISEHNRLYWYRQTLGQGPEFLTYFQNEAQLEKSRLLSDRFSAERPKGSFSTLEIQRTEQGDSAMYLCASSLDRVEQYFGPGTRLTVT.